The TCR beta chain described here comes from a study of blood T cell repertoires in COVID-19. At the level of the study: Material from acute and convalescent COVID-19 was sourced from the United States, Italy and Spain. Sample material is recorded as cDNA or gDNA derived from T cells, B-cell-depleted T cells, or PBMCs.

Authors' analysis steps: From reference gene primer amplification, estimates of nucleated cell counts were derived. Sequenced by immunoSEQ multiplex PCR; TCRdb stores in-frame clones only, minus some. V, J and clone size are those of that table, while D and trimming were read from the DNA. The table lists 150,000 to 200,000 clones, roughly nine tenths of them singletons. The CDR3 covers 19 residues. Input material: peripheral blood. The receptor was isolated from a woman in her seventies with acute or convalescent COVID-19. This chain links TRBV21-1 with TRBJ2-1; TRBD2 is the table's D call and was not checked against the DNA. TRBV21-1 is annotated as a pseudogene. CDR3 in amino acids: CASSTPGLGMRPFSYEQFF. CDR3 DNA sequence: TGTGCCAGCAGCACCCCGGGACTAGGGATGCGTCCGTTTTCGTATGAGCAGTTCTTC.